One T cell receptor (beta chain) is described in this entry. No antigen is known for it. Germline V lookup: CDR1 SEHNR, CDR2 FQNEAQ (reference sequence). This CDR3 comprises 13 residues. The data were taken from a study of monozygotic twins with inflammatory bowel disease. The study's findings and limits: Some repertoire variability may stem from patients' differing immunosuppressive treatments. IBD patients, compared with healthy twins, shared fewer clonotypes with others (especially with disease activity).

For every sample, eight separate reactions were used to make cDNA. TCRdb derives one entry per CDR3 protein from the 5' RACE reads, leaving out DNA. The sample's table shows around 410,000 distinct CDR3 sequences. The clonotype originates from a human donor with ulcerative colitis or Crohn's disease, or a healthy co-twin of an affected twin (not recorded which). The chain recombines TRBV7-9 with TRBJ2-1. The sequenced sample consisted of blood. This chain's CDR3 is CASSLVLGNEQFF.